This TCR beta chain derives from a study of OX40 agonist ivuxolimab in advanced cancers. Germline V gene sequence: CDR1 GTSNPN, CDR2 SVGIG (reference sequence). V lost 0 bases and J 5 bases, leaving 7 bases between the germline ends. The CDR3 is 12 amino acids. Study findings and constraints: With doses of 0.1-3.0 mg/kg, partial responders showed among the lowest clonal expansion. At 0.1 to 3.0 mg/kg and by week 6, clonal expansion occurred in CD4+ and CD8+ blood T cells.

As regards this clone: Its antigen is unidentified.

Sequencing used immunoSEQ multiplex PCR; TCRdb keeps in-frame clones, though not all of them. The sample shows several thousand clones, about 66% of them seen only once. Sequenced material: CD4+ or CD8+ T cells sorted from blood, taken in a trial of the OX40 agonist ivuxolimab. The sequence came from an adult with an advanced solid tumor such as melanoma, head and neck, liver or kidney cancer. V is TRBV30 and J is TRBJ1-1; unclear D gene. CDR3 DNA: TGTGCCTGGAGTGTCTCCGGGACTGAAGCTTTCTTT. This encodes CAWSVSGTEAFF.